The present entry profiles one T cell receptor beta chain with its context. The source of the sample is a study of blood T cell repertoires in COVID-19. Study background: Samples taken during acute and convalescent COVID-19 were collected in the United States, Italy and Spain. In each case, the material was cDNA or gDNA derived from T cells, B-cell-depleted T cells, or PBMCs.

V gave up 2 bases and J gave up 0 bases, with 5 bases separating them. Per the germline V gene, CDR1 is SGHTA and CDR2 is FQGNSA. The CDR3 consists of 15 residues. Study processing details: Nucleated cell number was recorded as an estimate derived from reference gene primer amplification. TCRdb keeps only in-frame clones here, not all; method: immunoSEQ multiplex PCR. V, J and clone size are those of that table, while D and trimming were read from the DNA. The sample consists of about 150,000 clones, about 79% of them appearing once. This receptor was identified in a woman in her fifties or sixties in a cohort sampled during active or convalescent COVID-19. The sequenced material came from peripheral blood. V and J are TRBV7-2 and TRBJ2-6; the D is unclear. The CDR3 is CASSLRSSGANVLTF. For the CDR3, the DNA is TGTGCCAGCAGCTTAAGGAGCTCTGGGGCCAACGTCCTGACTTTC.